This T cell receptor beta chain was identified in a study of shared clonotypes between healthy human individuals. Broader study findings: Naive CD4 clonotypes overlapped across a few donors at roughly 5%. An anticipated effect of sequencing depth on clonotype sharing among donors was recognized.

Selected positively for CCR7 and CD45RO-negative, naive CD8 cells excluded terminally differentiated effector memory CD45RA+ cells. A remark on this clone: The antigen is unknown.

Clones were read by immunoSEQ multiplex PCR, and TCRdb kept only the in-frame ones, dropping some. Among more than 600,000 clones listed, about 90% were seen once. The trim removed 5 bases at V and 6 bases at J, leaving 8 bases unmatched. There are 14 residues in the CDR3. Looked up from germline, CDR1 is SQVTM and CDR2 is ANQGSEA. This clonotype was sampled from a young man in good health. This sequence joins TRBV29-1 and TRBJ2-3, with TRBD2 matching over 10 bases. Specimen: naive CD8+ T cells sorted from blood. CDR3 in DNA: TGCAGCGTTCCGGGAAGCGGGAGGGTGGATACGCAGTATTTT. Amino acids: CSVPGSGRVDTQYF.